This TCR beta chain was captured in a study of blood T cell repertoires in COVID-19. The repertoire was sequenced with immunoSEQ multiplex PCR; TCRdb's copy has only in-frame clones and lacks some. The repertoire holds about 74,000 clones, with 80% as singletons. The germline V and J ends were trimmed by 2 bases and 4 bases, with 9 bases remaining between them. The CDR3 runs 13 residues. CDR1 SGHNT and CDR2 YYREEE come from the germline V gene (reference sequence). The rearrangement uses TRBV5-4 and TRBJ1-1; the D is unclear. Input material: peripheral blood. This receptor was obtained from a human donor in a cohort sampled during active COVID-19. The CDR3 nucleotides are TGTGCCAGCAGCTTCCGGAGGGCCACTGAAGCTTTCTTT. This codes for CASSFRRATEAFF.